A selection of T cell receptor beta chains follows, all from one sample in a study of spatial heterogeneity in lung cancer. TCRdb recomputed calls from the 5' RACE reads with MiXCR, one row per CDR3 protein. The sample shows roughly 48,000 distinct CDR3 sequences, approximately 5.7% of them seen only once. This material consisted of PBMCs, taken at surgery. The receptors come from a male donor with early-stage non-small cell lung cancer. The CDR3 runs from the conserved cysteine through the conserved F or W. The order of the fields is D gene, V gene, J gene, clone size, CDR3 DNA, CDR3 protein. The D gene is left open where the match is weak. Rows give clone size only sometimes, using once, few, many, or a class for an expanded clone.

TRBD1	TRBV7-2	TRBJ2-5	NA	TGTGCCAGCAGCCCCGTAGGGGGCGAAGAGACCCAGTACTTC	CASSPVGGEETQYF
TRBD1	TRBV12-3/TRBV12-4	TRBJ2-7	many	TGTGCCAGCAGTTTACAAAACAGGGGCTACGAGCAGTACTTC	CASSLQNRGYEQYF
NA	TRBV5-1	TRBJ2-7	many	TGCGCCAGCAGCCTCAGGGATGCCCGCTACGAGCAGTACTTC	CASSLRDARYEQYF
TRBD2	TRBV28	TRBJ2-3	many	TGTGCCAGCAGTTTAGGACTAGCGGGAGTCCAAGATACGCAGTATTTT	CASSLGLAGVQDTQYF
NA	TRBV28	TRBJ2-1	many	TGTGCCAGCCCCCCTTCCCGGGCCCAGCTTGGCAATGAGCAGTTCTTC	CASPPSRAQLGNEQFF
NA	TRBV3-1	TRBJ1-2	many	TGTGCCAGCAGCCAAGAGGGAGACTATGGCTACACCTTC	CASSQEGDYGYTF
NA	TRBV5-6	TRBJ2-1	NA	TGTGCCAGCAGCTTGGGAGGACTGTACAATGAGCAGTTCTTC	CASSLGGLYNEQFF
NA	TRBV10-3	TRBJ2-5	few	TGTGCCATCAGAAAACGGGAGCAGGAGACCCAGTACTTC	CAIRKREQETQYF
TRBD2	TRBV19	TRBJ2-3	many	TGTGCCAGTAGTATCAGCGGGAGGACAGATACGCAGTATTTT	CASSISGRTDTQYF
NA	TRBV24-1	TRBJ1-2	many	TGTGCCACCAGTGACCTCCAGGGGACTAACTATGGCTACACCTTC	CATSDLQGTNYGYTF
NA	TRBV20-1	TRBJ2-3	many	TGCAGTGCTTCAGGGTCCGATACGCAGTATTTT	CSASGSDTQYF
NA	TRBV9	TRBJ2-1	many	TGTGCCAGCAGCGTAGACCCGGGAGAGAATGAGCAGTTCTTC	CASSVDPGENEQFF
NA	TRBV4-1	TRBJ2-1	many	TGCGCCAGCAGCCAAGGGCCGGGTCGCTCCTACAATGAGCAGTTCTTC	CASSQGPGRSYNEQFF
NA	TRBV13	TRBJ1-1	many	TGTGCCAGCAGCTTAAGCGGCCCCCAGGGTAACATGAACACTGAAGCTTTCTTT	CASSLSGPQGNMNTEAFF
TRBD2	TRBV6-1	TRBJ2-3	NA	TGTGCCAGCAGTGAATCGGCTAGCGGGAGGGTGAGTCAGTATTTT	CASSESASGRVSQYF
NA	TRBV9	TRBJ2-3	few	TGTGCCAGCAGCGTAAATAGCCGGAGCACAGATACGCAGTATTTT	CASSVNSRSTDTQYF
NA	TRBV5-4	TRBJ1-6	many	TGTGCCAGCAGCTTGGGGGGTGACAATAATTCACCCCTCCACTTT	CASSLGGDNNSPLHF
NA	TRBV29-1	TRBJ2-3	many	TGCAGCGTTGCGGGACTTACTAGCACAGATACGCAGTATTTT	CSVAGLTSTDTQYF
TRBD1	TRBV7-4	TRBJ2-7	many	TGTGCCAGCAGCTTAGGGGGACAGGGAACCTACGAGCAGTACTTC	CASSLGGQGTYEQYF
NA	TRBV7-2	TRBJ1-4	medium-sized	TGTGCCAGCAGCTTAGTAACAGAGGTTAATGAAAAACTGTTTTTT	CASSLVTEVNEKLFF
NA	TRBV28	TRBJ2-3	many	TGTGCCAGCAGCAACCGGGACTTTCGCTTATACACAGATACGCAGTATTTT	CASSNRDFRLYTDTQYF
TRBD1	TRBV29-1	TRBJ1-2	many	TGCAGCGTTGCCAAGGGTCAGGGGGATGGCTACACCTTC	CSVAKGQGDGYTF
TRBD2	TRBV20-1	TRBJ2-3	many	TGCAGTGCTAGGGTCCTATTAGGGCGGGAGAACACAGATACGCAGTATTTT	CSARVLLGRENTDTQYF
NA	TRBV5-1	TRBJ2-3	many	TGCGCCAGCAGCTTGGACAGCACAGATACGCAGTATTTT	CASSLDSTDTQYF
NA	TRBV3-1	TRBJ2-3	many	TGTGCCAGCAGCCAAGATCTAAAGGACACCTTCACAGATACGCAGTATTTT	CASSQDLKDTFTDTQYF
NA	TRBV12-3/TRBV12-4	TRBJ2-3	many	TGTGCCAGCGGGAGGTTGGCACAAGATACGCAGTATTTT	CASGRLAQDTQYF
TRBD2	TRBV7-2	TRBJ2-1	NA	TGTGCCAGCAGCTTAAGGCGGGAGGGGCATGAGCAGTTCTTC	CASSLRREGHEQFF
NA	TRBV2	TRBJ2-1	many	TGTGCCAGCAGGCCCGTGGGTGAGCAGTTCTTC	CASRPVGEQFF
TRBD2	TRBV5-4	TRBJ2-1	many	TGTGCCAGCAGCCGTTCTAGCGGGAGATCGAATGAGCAGTTCTTC	CASSRSSGRSNEQFF
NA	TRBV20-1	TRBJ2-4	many	TGCAGTGCTAGTCTCCGGGAAATTCAGTACTTC	CSASLREIQYF
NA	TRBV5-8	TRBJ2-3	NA	TGTGCCAGCAGCTTTGGGCAGCCCCGCGCAGATACGCAGTATTTT	CASSFGQPRADTQYF
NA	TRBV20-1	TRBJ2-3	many	TGCAGTGCCCCGCAAGGAGGCTCGAGCACAGATACGCAGTATTTT	CSAPQGGSSTDTQYF
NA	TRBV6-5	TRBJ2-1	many	TGTGCCAGCAGTTATAGGGTCGGGCCACATGAGCAGTTCTTC	CASSYRVGPHEQFF
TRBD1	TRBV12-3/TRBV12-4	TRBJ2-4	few	TGTGCCAGCAGTCCACAGGGGCTGACCAAAAACATTCAGTACTTC	CASSPQGLTKNIQYF
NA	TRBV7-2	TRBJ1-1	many	TGTGCCAGCAGCTCGAGAACAGGGATAGGAGCTGAAGCTTTCTTT	CASSSRTGIGAEAFF
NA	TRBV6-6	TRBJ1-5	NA	TGTGCCAGCAGTTCTGATCAGCCCCAGCATTTT	CASSSDQPQHF
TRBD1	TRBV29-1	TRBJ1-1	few	TGCAGCGTTGCGGGGAGGTTAACAGGGGGAACTGAAGCTTTCTTT	CSVAGRLTGGTEAFF
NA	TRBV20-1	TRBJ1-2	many	TGCAGTGCTAGAGATGGTAGTAGGGCAGGAAACTATGGCTACACCTTC	CSARDGSRAGNYGYTF
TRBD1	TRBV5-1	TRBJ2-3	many	TGCGCCAGCAGCGCAGGACAGGGTCCAGATACGCAGTATTTT	CASSAGQGPDTQYF
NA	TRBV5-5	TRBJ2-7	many	TGTGCCAGCAGCGCGGGACTCCCTCCCCTCGAGCAGTACTTC	CASSAGLPPLEQYF
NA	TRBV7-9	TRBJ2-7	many	TGTGCCAGCAGCTCCCTATTGGGCAGGAGACTCTACGAGCAGTACTTC	CASSSLLGRRLYEQYF
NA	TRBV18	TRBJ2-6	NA	TGTGCCAGCTCACCACCGGGGTCTGGGGCCAACGTCCTGACTTTC	CASSPPGSGANVLTF
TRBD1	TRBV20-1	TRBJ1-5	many	TGCAGTGCCCGGGGACAGTACAATCAGCCCCAGCATTTT	CSARGQYNQPQHF
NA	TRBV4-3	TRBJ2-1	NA	TGCGCCAGCAGCCAAGAGAGGGGACTCCTCGGGATCTACAATGAGCAGTTCTTC	CASSQERGLLGIYNEQFF
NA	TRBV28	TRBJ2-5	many	TGTGCCAGCAGTTCACCCGGCGGGGCGAAGACCCAGTACTTC	CASSSPGGAKTQYF
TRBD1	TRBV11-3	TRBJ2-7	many	TGTGCCAGCAGCCGATCAGGGGGAAGCTACGAGCAGTACTTC	CASSRSGGSYEQYF
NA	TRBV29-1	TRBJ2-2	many	TGCAGCGTTCGTGGGGGAGACGCTGCGGCCGGGGAGCTGTCTTTT	CSVRGGDAAAGELSF
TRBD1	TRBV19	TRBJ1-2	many	TGTGCCAGTAGTATTCCTGGGGACAGGGATGGCTACACCTTC	CASSIPGDRDGYTF
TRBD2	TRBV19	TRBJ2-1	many	TGTGCCAGTAGGTCGCGGGGGAGCTCCTACAATGAGCAGTTCTTC	CASRSRGSSYNEQFF
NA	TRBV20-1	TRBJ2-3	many	TGCAGTGCTAGAGATTTCAGGACAGGCACAGATACGCAGTATTTT	CSARDFRTGTDTQYF
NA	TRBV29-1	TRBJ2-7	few	TGCAGCGTGGCAACCTACAGCTACGAGCAGTACTTC	CSVATYSYEQYF
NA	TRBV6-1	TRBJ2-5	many	TGTGCCAGCAGAAGAAGCAACCAAGAGACCCAGTACTTC	CASRRSNQETQYF
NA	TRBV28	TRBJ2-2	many	TGTGCCAGCATTGGGGTTAACACCGGGGAGCTGTTTTTT	CASIGVNTGELFF
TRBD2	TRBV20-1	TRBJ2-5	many	TGCAGTGCTAGAGCCAGCGGGAGCAGAGAAGAGACCCAGTACTTC	CSARASGSREETQYF
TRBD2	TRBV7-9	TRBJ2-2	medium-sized	TGTGCCAGCAGCCACTCTCGGACTAGCGGGACGGACGGGGAGCTGTTTTTT	CASSHSRTSGTDGELFF